The T cell receptor beta chain described here comes from a study of blood T cell repertoires in COVID-19. Whole-study context: COVID-19 samples from acute and convalescent phases originated in the United States, Italy and Spain.

As handled by the study authors: Amplification with reference gene primers provided the estimates of nucleated cell counts. TCRdb keeps only in-frame clones here, not all; method: immunoSEQ multiplex PCR. From that table come the V and J calls and clone size; the DNA was used to work out D and trimming. The sample has hundreds of thousands of clones, 75% to 90% seen once. V dropped 3 bases and J dropped 2; count of bases not matched to a gene: 3. CDR3 length: 16 residues. From germline, CDR1 is LNHDA and CDR2 SQIVND (reference sequence). Enrolled through a virtual design, the participants were between roughly 18 and 90 years of age and came from 24 US areas. Clinical history reported by participants formed the basis on which cohorts were assigned.

This chain joins TRBV19 and TRBJ2-6; 8 bases agree with TRBD2. Sequencing was done on a sample of PBMCs or T cells enriched from blood (not recorded which). The receptor was derived from a woman aged 18-29 years who had recovered from COVID-19. As DNA, the CDR3 is TGTGCCAGTAGTATCCGGGGGGGCACTGGGGCCAACGTCCTGACTTTC. Translation: CASSIRGGTGANVLTF.